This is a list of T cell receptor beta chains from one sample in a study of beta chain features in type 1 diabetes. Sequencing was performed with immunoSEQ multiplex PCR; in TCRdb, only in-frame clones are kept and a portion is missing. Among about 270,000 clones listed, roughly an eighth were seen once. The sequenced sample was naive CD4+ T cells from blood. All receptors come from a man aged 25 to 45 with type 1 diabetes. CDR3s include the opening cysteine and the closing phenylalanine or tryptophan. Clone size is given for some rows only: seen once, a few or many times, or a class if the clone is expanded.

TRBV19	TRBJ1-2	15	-	CASSMAVAGEFGYTF
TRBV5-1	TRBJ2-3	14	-	CASSNGLVADTQYF
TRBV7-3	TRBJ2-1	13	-	CASSLRQGNEQFF
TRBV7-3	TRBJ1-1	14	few	CASSLSQGSTEAFF
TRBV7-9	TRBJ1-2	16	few	CASKTAGTGGNYGYTF
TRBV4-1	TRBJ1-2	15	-	CASSLPRQGGYGYTF
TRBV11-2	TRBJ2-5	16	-	CASSQEVAGGQETQYF
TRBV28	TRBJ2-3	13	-	CASGQGPTDTQYF
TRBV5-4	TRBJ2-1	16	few	CASSRGGLSSYNEQFF
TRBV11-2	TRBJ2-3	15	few	CASSLLEGRADTQYF
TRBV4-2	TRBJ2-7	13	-	CASSQAYSGEQYF
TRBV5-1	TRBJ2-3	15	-	CASSPGTSPPDTQYF
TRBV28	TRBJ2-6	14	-	CASSSYSGANVLTF
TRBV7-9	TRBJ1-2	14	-	CASSEPGGPYGYTF
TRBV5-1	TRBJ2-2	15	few	CASSLDPGVTGELFF
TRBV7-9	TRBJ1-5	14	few	CASSLTGAGQPQHF
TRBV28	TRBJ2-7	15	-	CASRVVGQGKGEQYF
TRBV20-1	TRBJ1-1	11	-	CSARYRDEAFF
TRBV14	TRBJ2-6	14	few	CASSQSSGANVLTF
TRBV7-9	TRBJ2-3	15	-	CASSLGLAGADTQYF
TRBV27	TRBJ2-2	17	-	CASSLYPTGANTGELFF
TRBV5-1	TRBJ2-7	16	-	CASSVLSGRSSDEQYF
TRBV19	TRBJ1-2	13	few	CASSDTESYGYTF
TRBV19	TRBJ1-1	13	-	CASRPGQTSEAFF
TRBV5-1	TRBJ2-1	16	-	CASSLTSGSSYNEQFF
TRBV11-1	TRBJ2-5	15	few	CASSLTGLSGETQYF
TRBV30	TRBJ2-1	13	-	CALQGQHYNEQFF
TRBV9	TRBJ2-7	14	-	CASSVGQGAYEQYF
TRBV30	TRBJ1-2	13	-	CAWTLQVGYGYTF
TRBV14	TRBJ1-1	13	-	CASSQNMNTEAFF
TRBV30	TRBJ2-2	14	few	CAWTAGPNTGELFF
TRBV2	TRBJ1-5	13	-	CASRGTGGQPQHF
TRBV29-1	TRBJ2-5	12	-	CSVVEGVETQYF